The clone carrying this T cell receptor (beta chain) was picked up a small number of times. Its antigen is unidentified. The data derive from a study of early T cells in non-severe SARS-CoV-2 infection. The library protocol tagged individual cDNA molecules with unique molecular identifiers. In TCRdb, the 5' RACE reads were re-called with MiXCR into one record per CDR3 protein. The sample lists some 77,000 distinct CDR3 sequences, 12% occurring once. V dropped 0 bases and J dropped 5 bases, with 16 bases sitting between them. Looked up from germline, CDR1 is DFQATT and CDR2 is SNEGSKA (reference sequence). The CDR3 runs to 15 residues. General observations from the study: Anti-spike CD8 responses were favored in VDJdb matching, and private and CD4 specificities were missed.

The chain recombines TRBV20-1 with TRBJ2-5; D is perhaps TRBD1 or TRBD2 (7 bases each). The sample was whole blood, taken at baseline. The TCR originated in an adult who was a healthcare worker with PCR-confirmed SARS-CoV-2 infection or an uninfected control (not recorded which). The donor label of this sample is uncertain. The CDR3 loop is CSARDFNRGGETQYF. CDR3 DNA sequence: TGCAGTGCTAGAGATTTTAACAGGGGAGGGGAGACCCAGTACTTC.